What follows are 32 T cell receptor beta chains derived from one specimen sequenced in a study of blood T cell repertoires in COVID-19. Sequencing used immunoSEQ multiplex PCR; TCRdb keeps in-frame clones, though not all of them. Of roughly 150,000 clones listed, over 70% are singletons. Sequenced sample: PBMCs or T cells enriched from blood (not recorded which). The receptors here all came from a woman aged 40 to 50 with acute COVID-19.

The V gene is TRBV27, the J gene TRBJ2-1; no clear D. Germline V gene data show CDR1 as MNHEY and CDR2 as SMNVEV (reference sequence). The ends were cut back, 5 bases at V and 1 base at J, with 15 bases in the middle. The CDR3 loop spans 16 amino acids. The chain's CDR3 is CASSASYSPSYNEQFF. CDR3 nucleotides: TGTGCCAGCAGTGCCTCCTACAGTCCTTCCTACAATGAGCAGTTCTTC.

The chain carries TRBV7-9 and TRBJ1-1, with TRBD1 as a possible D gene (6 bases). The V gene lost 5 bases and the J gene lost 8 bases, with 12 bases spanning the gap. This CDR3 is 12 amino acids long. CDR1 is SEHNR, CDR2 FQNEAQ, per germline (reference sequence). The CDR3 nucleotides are TGTGCCAGCAGCATTGCCGGGACAGAAGCTTTCTTT. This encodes CASSIAGTEAFF.

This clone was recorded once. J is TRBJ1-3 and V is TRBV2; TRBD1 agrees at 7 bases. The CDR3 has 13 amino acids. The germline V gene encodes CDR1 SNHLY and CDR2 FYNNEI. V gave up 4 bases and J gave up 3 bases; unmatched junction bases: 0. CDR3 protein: CASSAGGGNTIYF. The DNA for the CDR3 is TGTGCCAGCAGTGCAGGGGGTGGAAACACCATATATTTT. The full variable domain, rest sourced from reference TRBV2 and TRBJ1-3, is EPEVTQTPSHQVTQMGQEVILRCVPISNHLYFYWYRQILGQKVEFLVSFYNNEISEKSEIFDDQFSVERPDGSNFTLKIRSTKLEDSAMYFCASSAGGGNTIYFGEGSWLTVV.

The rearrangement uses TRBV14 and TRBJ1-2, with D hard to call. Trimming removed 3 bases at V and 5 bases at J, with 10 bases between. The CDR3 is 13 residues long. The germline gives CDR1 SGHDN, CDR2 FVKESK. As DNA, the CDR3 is TGTGCCAGCAGCCAGCTCTCCGGGTATGGCTACACCTTC. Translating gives CASSQLSGYGYTF.

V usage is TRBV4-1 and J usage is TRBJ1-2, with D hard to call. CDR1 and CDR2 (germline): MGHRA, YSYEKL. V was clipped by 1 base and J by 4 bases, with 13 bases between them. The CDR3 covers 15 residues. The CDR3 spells CASSQAQAGIYGYTF. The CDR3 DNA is TGCGCCAGCAGCCAAGCCCAGGCGGGGATCTATGGCTACACCTTC.

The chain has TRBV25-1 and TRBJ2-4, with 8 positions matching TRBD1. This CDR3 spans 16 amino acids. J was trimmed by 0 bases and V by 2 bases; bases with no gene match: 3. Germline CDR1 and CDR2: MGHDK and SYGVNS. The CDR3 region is CASSEAGTGAKNIQYF. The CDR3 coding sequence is TGTGCCAGCAGTGAAGCCGGGACAGGAGCCAAAAACATTCAGTACTTC.

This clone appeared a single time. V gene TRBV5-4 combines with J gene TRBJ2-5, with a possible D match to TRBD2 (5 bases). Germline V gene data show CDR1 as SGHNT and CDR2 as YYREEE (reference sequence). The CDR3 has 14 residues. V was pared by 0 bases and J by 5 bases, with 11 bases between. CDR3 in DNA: TGTGCCAGCAGCTTGGATCTAGCAAAGGAGACCCAGTACTTC. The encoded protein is CASSLDLAKETQYF.

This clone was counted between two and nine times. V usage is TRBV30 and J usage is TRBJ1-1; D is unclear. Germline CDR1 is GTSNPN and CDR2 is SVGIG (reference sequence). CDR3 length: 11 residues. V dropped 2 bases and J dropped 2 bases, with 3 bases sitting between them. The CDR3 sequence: CAWSINTEAFF. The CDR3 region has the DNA TGTGCCTGGAGTATAAACACTGAAGCTTTCTTT.

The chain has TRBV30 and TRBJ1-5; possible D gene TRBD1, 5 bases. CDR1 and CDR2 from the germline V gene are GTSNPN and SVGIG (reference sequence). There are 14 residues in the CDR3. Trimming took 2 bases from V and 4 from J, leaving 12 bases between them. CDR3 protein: CAWSRGSGNQPQHF. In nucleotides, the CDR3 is TGTGCCTGGAGTAGGGGAAGTGGAAATCAGCCCCAGCATTTT.

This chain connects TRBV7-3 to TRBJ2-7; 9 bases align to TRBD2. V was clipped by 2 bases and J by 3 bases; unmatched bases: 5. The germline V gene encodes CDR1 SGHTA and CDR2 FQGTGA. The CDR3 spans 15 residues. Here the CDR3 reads CASSLYSGSRYEQYF. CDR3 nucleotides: TGTGCCAGCAGCTTATATAGCGGGAGTCGCTACGAGCAGTACTTC.

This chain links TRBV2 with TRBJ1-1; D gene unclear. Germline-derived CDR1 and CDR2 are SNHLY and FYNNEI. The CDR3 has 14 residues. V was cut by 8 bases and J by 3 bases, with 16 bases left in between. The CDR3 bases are TGTGCCAGCTCGGAGGACGGCCTCTACACTGAAGCTTTCTTT. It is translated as CASSEDGLYTEAFF.

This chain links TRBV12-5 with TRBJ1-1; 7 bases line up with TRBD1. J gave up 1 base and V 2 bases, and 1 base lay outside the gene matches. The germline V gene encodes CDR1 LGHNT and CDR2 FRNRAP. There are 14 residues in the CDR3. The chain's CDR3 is CASGLWTGNTEAFF. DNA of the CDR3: TGTGCTAGTGGTTTGTGGACAGGGAACACTGAAGCTTTCTTT.

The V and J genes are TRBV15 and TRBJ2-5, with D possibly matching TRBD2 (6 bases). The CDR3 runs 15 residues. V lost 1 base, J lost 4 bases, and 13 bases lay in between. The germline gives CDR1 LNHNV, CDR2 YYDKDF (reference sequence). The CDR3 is CATSRVSGLAETQYF. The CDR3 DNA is TGTGCCACCAGCAGAGTAAGCGGGCTGGCAGAGACCCAGTACTTC.

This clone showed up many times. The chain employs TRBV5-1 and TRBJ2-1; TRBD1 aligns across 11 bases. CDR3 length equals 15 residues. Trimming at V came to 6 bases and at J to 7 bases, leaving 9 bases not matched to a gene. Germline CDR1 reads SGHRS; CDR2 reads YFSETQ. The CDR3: CASTLGQGAVNEQFF. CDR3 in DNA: TGCGCCAGCACCCTCGGACAGGGGGCGGTAAATGAGCAGTTCTTC.

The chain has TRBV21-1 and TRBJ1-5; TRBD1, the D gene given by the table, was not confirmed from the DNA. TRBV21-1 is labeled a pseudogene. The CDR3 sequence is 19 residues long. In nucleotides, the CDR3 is TGTGCCAGCAGCCCTTATCCGGGACAGGGGCATCGTGGCAATCAGCCCCAGCATTTT. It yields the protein CASSPYPGQGHRGNQPQHF.

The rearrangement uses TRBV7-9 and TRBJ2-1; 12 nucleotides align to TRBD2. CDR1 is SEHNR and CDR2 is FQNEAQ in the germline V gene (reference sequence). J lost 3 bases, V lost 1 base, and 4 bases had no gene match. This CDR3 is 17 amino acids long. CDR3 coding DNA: TGTGCCAGCAGCTTAGAAAAACTAGCGGGAGGCTACAATGAGCAGTTCTTC. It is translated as CASSLEKLAGGYNEQFF.

The CDR3 nucleotides read TGTGCCAGCACCCCTCCTGGGACAGGGAATGGAAACATTCAGTACTTC. Translating it yields CASTPPGTGNGNIQYF. This chain joins TRBV7-2 and TRBJ2-4; 9 bases agree with TRBD1. The CDR3 sequence is 16 residues long. V lost 7 bases and J lost 6; bases outside the gene matches: 13. Germline loops: CDR1 SGHTA, CDR2 FQGNSA.

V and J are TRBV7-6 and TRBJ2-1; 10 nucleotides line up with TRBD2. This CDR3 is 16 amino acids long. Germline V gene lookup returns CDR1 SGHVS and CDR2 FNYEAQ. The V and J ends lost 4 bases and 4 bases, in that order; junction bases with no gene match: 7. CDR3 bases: TGTGCCAGCAGCTCAGAAGCGGGAGGGGGGTACAATGAGCAGTTCTTC. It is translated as CASSSEAGGGYNEQFF.

The CDR3 DNA follows: TGTGCCAGCAGCCAAGTACAGGGGACGACCGGAGCGTATTTT. This translates into CASSQVQGTTGAYF. The genes are TRBV3-1 (or the pseudogene TRBV3-2) and TRBJ2-3; 7 bases match TRBD1. With V trimmed by 1 base and J by 14 bases, 12 bases remained unmatched. Germline lookup yields CDR1 LGHDT and CDR2 YNNKEL (reference sequence). CDR3 length equals 14 residues.

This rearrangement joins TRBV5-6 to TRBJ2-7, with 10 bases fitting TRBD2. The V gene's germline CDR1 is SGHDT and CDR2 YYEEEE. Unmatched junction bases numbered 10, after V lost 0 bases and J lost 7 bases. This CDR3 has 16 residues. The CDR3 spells CASSLASSGSRGEQYV. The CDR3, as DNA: TGTGCCAGCAGCTTGGCTTCTAGCGGGAGCCGGGGGGAGCAGTACGTC.

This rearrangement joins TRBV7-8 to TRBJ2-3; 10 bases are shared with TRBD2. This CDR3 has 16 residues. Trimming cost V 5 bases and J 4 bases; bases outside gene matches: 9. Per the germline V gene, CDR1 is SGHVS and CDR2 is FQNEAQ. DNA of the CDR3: TGTGCCAGCAGCCACCGGACTAGCGGAGGTCCAGATACGCAGTATTTT. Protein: CASSHRTSGGPDTQYF. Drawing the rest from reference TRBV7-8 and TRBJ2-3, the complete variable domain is GAGVSQSPRYKVAKRGQDVALRCDPISGHVSLFWYQQALGQGPEFLTYFQNEAQLDKSGLPSDRFFAERPEGSVSTLKIQRTQQEDSAVYLCASSHRTSGGPDTQYFGPGTRLTVL.

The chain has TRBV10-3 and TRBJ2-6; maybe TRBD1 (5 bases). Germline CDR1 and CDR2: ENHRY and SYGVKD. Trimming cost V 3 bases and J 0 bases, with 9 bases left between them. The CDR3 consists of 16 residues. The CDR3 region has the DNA TGTGCCATCAGTGAAGACAGACCCTCTGGGGCCAACGTCCTGACTTTC. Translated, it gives CAISEDRPSGANVLTF.

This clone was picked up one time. CDR3 nucleotide sequence: TGTGCCAGCAGCCTCGGTATGAACACTGAAGCTTTCTTT. Translating gives CASSLGMNTEAFF. The chain has TRBV14 and TRBJ1-1, with D hard to call. Between the trimmed V and J ends, which lost 4 bases and 0 bases, there was a span of 6 bases. The CDR3 length is 13 residues. The germline gives CDR1 SGHDN, CDR2 FVKESK.

The CDR3 DNA sequence: TGTGCCATCGGCGCAACAGCATACGAGCAGTACTTC. Residues: CAIGATAYEQYF. This chain links TRBV10-3 with TRBJ2-7; D is unresolved. The CDR3 length is 12 residues. The V end lost 8 bases, the J end lost 4 bases, and 12 bases lay between the germline ends. Germline assignment: CDR1 ENHRY and CDR2 SYGVKD.

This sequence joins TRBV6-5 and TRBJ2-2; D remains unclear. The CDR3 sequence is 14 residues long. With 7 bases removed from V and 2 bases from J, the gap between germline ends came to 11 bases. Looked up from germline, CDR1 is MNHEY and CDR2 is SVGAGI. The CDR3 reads CASIARINTGELFF. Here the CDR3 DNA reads TGTGCCAGCATCGCTAGGATCAACACCGGGGAGCTGTTTTTT.

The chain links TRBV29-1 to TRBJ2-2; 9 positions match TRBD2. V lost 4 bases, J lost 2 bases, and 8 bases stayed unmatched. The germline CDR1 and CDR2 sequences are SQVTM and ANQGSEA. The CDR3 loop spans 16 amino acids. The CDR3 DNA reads TGCAGCGTTGTATGGTCTCTAGCGGGAAACACCGGGGAGCTGTTTTTT. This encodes CSVVWSLAGNTGELFF.

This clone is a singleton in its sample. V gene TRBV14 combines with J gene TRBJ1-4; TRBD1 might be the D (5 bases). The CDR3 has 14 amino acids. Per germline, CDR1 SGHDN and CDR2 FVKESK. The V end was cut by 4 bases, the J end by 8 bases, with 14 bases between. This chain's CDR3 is CASSRRGIGEKLFF. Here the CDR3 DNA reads TGTGCCAGCAGCCGCCGGGGGATCGGAGAAAAACTGTTTTTT. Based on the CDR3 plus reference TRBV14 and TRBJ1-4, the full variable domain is EAGVTQFPSHSVIEKGQTVTLRCDPISGHDNLYWYRRVMGKEIKFLLHFVKESKQDESGMPNNRFLAERTGGTYSTLKVQPAELEDSGVYFCASSRRGIGEKLFFGSGTQLSVL.

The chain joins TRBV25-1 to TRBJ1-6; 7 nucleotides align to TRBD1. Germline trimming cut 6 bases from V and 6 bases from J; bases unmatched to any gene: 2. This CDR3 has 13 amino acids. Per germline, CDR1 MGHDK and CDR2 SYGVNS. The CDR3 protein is CASRRQGNSPLHF. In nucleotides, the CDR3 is TGTGCCAGCAGGCGACAGGGTAATTCACCCCTCCACTTT.

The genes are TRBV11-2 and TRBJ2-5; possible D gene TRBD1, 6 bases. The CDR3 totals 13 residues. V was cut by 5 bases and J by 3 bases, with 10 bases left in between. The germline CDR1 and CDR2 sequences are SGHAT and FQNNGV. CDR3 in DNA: TGTGCCAGCAGCCTGCAGGGGAAAGAGACCCAGTACTTC. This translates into CASSLQGKETQYF. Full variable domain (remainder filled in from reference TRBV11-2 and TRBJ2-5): EAGVAQSPRYKIIEKRQSVAFWCNPISGHATLYWYQQILGQGPKLLIQFQNNGVVDDSQLPKDRFSAERLKGVDSTLKIQPAKLEDSAVYLCASSLQGKETQYFGPGTRLLVL.

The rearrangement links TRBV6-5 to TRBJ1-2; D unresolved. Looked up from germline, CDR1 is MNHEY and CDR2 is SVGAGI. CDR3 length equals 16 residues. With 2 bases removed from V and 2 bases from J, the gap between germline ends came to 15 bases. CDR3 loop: CASSYMGSSENYGYTF. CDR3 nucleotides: TGTGCCAGCAGTTACATGGGCAGCTCCGAAAACTATGGCTACACCTTC.

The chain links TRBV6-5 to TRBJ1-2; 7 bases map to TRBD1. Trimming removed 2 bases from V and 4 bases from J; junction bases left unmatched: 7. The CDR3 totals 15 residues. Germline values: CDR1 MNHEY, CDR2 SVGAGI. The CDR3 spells CASSYGDRYRYGYTF. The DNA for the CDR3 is TGTGCCAGCAGTTACGGGGACAGATACCGCTATGGCTACACCTTC.

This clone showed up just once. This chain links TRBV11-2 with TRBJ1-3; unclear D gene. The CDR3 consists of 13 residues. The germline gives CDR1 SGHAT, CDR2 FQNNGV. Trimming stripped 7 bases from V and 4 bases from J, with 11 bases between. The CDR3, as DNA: TGTGCCAGCACTCAACGGGTCGGAAACACCATATATTTT. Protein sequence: CASTQRVGNTIYF. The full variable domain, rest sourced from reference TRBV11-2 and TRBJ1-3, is EAGVAQSPRYKIIEKRQSVAFWCNPISGHATLYWYQQILGQGPKLLIQFQNNGVVDDSQLPKDRFSAERLKGVDSTLKIQPAKLEDSAVYLCASTQRVGNTIYFGEGSWLTVV.